This passage covers 8 T cell receptor beta chains from one sample sequenced in a study of T cell changes during pregnancy in multiple sclerosis. Using immunoSEQ multiplex PCR, the repertoire was profiled, and TCRdb retains in-frame clones only, with some absent. The data hold 91,000 or so clones, with under 95% observed a single time. The sequencing used peripheral blood, collected after pregnancy. The receptors stem from a female donor with multiple sclerosis, enrolled in a pregnancy study.

The chain couples TRBV19 to TRBJ1-2, with TRBD1 as a possible D gene (6 bases). The CDR3 spans 12 residues. Trimming left V 7 bases short and J 8 bases short, with 14 bases between. Germline-derived CDR1 and CDR2 are LNHDA and SQIVND (reference sequence). The CDR3 bases are TGTGCCAGTACCACAGGGACGGGGGGCTACACCTTC. Residues: CASTTGTGGYTF.

This clone showed up just once. The chain is built from TRBV4-2 and TRBJ2-7, with 9 bases identical to TRBD1. This CDR3 region has 16 residues. Germline-derived CDR1 and CDR2 are LGHNA and YNFKEQ. The V and J ends lost 1 base and 0 bases, in that order; junction bases with no gene match: 4. The DNA for the CDR3 is TGTGCCAGCAGCCAAGCGTGGGACAGGGTCTCCTACGAGCAGTACTTC. Translating gives CASSQAWDRVSYEQYF.

V gene TRBV6-1 combines with J gene TRBJ1-1; 7 nucleotides line up with TRBD1. The germline V gene encodes CDR1 MNHNS and CDR2 SASEGT. The CDR3 has 14 amino acids. The J segment lost 0 bases and the V segment lost 4 bases, leaving 2 bases of the junction unmatched. CDR3 sequence reads: CASSAGTVNTEAFF. CDR3 nucleotides: TGTGCCAGCAGTGCAGGGACAGTGAACACTGAAGCTTTCTTT.

This chain uses TRBV7-9 with TRBJ2-1; possible D gene TRBD2, 6 bases. The CDR3 is 14 residues long. The germline V gene encodes CDR1 SEHNR and CDR2 FQNEAQ (reference sequence). V lost 1 base and J lost 6, with 10 bases in between. The CDR3 spells CASSLVGAGNEQFF. CDR3 DNA sequence: TGTGCCAGCAGCTTAGTAGGAGCGGGCAATGAGCAGTTCTTC.

The chain combines TRBV4-3 with TRBJ2-1; possible D gene TRBD2, 6 bases. Germline V CDR1 and CDR2: LGHNA, YSLEER. CDR3 length: 16 residues. V shed 0 bases and J shed 2 bases, with 11 bases lying between them. The CDR3 region has the DNA TGCGCCAGCAGCCAAGATGCCCTAGCGCCCTACAATGAGCAGTTCTTC. Its protein is CASSQDALAPYNEQFF.

The rearrangement joins TRBV9 to TRBJ2-3; D gene ambiguous. Germline-derived CDR1 and CDR2 are SGDLS and YYNGEE. The ends were cut back, 3 bases at V and 4 bases at J, with 9 bases in the middle. This CDR3 has 13 residues. The DNA of the CDR3 is TGTGCCAGCAGCGATAATGTCCCAGATACGCAGTATTTT. Protein product: CASSDNVPDTQYF.

This clone was counted a single time. The gene calls are TRBV27 and TRBJ2-7, with TRBD1 identical over 8 bases. This CDR3 contains 16 residues. The germline V gene has CDR1 MNHEY and CDR2 SMNVEV (reference sequence). V was clipped by 5 bases and J by 4 bases; unmatched bases: 13. This CDR3 is CASSTDTGGHFYEQYF. CDR3 sequence (DNA): TGTGCCAGCAGTACGGATACAGGGGGACATTTTTACGAGCAGTACTTC.

The chain is built from TRBV10-3 and TRBJ2-3; D is perhaps TRBD2 (6 bases). With 3 bases removed from V and 2 bases from J, the gap between germline ends came to 18 bases. Germline CDR1 and CDR2: ENHRY and SYGVKD. The CDR3 contains 17 residues. Written as DNA, the CDR3 is TGTGCCATCAGTGACGAAGGGGCGGGGTTTCTCACAGATACGCAGTATTTT. This codes for CAISDEGAGFLTDTQYF.